Listed below are T cell receptor beta chains from one sample, sequenced in a study of control samples from healthy donors and cancer patients. Sequencing was performed with immunoSEQ multiplex PCR; in TCRdb, only in-frame clones are kept and a portion is missing. The repertoire holds some 130,000 clones, with about 95% as singletons. Specimen: blood. These TCRs come from a man younger than 45 in good health. The CDR3 runs from the conserved cysteine through the conserved F or W. The order of the fields is D gene, clone size, V gene, J gene, CDR3 protein, CDR3 DNA. D genes are given only for firm matches. Size is omitted from some rows. Given values are once, few, many or a class for expanded clones.

.,.,TRBV7-2,TRBJ1-2,CASSLAVGSYGYTF,TGTGCCAGCAGCTTAGCGGTGGGGAGCTATGGCTACACCTTC
.,.,TRBV6-5,TRBJ2-2,CASSYSGGGAPFF,TGTGCCAGCAGTTACTCCGGCGGAGGGGCTCCGTTTTTT
.,.,TRBV2,TRBJ2-2,CASSEAPQSNTGELFF,TGTGCCAGCAGTGAAGCGCCCCAGTCGAACACCGGGGAGCTGTTTTTT
TRBD1,.,TRBV6-6,TRBJ2-7,CASYNARDSLFYEQYF,TGTGCCAGCTATAACGCCCGGGACAGCCTTTTCTACGAGCAGTACTTC
.,.,TRBV4-1,TRBJ1-1,CASSQPLRGARTEAFF,TGCGCCAGCAGCCAGCCATTAAGGGGCGCGAGAACTGAAGCTTTCTTT
.,.,TRBV5-1,TRBJ2-5,CASSFARNFQETQYF,TGCGCCAGCAGCTTCGCCAGGAACTTTCAAGAGACCCAGTACTTC
.,.,TRBV5-1,TRBJ2-5,CASSSDRASAGGETQYF,TGCGCCAGCAGCTCGGACAGGGCCTCTGCGGGAGGAGAGACCCAGTACTTC
.,.,TRBV6-9,TRBJ1-5,CASSQFGRSIRNQPQHF,TGTGCCAGCAGTCAATTTGGTCGGTCGATACGGAATCAGCCCCAGCATTTT
TRBD1,many,TRBV27,TRBJ1-2,CASSPTGTGASGYTF,TGTGCCAGCAGTCCCACCGGGACAGGGGCTAGTGGCTACACCTTC
.,.,TRBV19,TRBJ1-5,CASSTGQNQPQHF,TGTGCCAGTAGTACCGGACAGAATCAGCCCCAGCATTTT
TRBD2,.,TRBV23-1,TRBJ2-5,CASSLLRRGGAPKETQYF,TGCGCCAGCAGTCTCCTTCGACGCGGGGGGGCACCAAAAGAGACCCAGTACTTC
TRBD1,.,TRBV9,TRBJ2-5,CASSPPRDRAQETQYF,TGTGCCAGCAGCCCCCCCCGGGACAGGGCACAAGAGACCCAGTACTTC
.,.,TRBV30,TRBJ2-7,CAWSVRSSYEQYF,TGTGCCTGGAGTGTACGGAGCTCCTACGAGCAGTACTTC
TRBD1,.,TRBV6-6,TRBJ1-2,CASKQGRANYGYTF,TGTGCCAGCAAACAGGGGCGGGCTAACTATGGCTACACCTTC
TRBD2,.,TRBV4-3,TRBJ2-3,CASSQDRAGGLPDTQYF,TGCGCCAGCAGCCAAGATAGAGCGGGGGGGCTCCCAGATACGCAGTATTTT
TRBD1,.,TRBV4-1,TRBJ2-7,CASSPLGTGLDEQYF,TGCGCCAGCAGCCCCTTGGGGACAGGGCTGGACGAGCAGTACTTC
.,.,TRBV5-4,TRBJ1-1,CASSSYSLTFF,TGTGCCAGCAGCTCATATAGCCTCACCTTCTTT
.,.,TRBV27,TRBJ1-6,CASSWTARNSPLHF,TGTGCCAGCAGTTGGACGGCACGGAATTCACCCCTCCACTTT
.,.,TRBV9,TRBJ1-2,CASSVDGGGFPYGYTF,TGTGCCAGCAGCGTAGACGGGGGAGGATTCCCTTATGGCTACACCTTC
.,.,TRBV30,TRBJ2-7,CAWSRDPTYEQYF,TGTGCCTGGAGTAGGGACCCAACCTACGAGCAGTACTTC
.,.,TRBV6-5,TRBJ2-4,CASSYSWGQAKNIQYF,TGTGCCAGCAGTTACTCGTGGGGCCAAGCCAAAAACATTCAGTACTTC
TRBD2,once,TRBV5-1,TRBJ2-1,CASSPRGIYNEQFF,TGCGCCAGCAGCCCGCGGGGGATATACAATGAGCAGTTCTTC
.,.,TRBV9,TRBJ1-1,CASNQGMNTEAFF,TGTGCCAGCAATCAGGGAATGAACACTGAAGCTTTCTTT
.,few,TRBV6-5,TRBJ1-2,CASLGRTLTF,TGTGCCAGCCTAGGACGGACTCTCACCTTC
.,.,TRBV18,TRBJ1-1,CASSPPVRANTEAFF,TGTGCCAGCTCACCACCTGTCAGGGCGAATACTGAAGCTTTCTTT
TRBD2,.,TRBV5-4,TRBJ2-1,CASRFAGGAGDEQFF,TGTGCCAGCAGGTTTGCGGGGGGCGCGGGGGATGAGCAGTTCTTC
.,few,TRBV6-5,TRBJ1-1,CASSYSGVTEAFF,TGTGCCAGCAGTTACTCCGGGGTCACTGAAGCTTTCTTT
.,.,TRBV12-5,TRBJ2-1,CASGPSSVGINEQFF,TGTGCTAGTGGTCCTTCTTCCGTCGGGATCAATGAGCAGTTCTTC
TRBD2,.,TRBV27,TRBJ2-7,CASSFLAGYEQYF,TGTGCCAGCAGTTTTCTAGCGGGGTACGAGCAGTACTTC
.,.,TRBV3-1/TRBV3-2,TRBJ1-1,CASSQGRHLNTEAFF,TGTGCCAGCAGCCAAGGTAGACACCTGAACACTGAAGCTTTCTTT
.,.,TRBV5-1,TRBJ2-7,CASSLLGDPYEQYF,TGCGCCAGCAGCTTGTTGGGGGACCCCTACGAGCAGTACTTC
.,.,TRBV25-1,TRBJ2-5,CASSEFGGWDRETQYF,TGTGCCAGCAGTGAATTTGGAGGGTGGGACCGGGAGACCCAGTACTTC
.,once,TRBV5-8,TRBJ1-6,CASRPHASNSPLHF,TGTGCCAGCAGACCTCACGCGAGTAATTCACCCCTCCACTTT
.,.,TRBV30,TRBJ2-7,CAWSQRRVVYEQYF,TGTGCCTGGAGCCAACGCAGGGTCGTTTACGAGCAGTACTTC
.,.,TRBV9,TRBJ1-5,CASSGEGRAQPQHF,TGTGCCAGCAGCGGGGAGGGGCGCGCTCAGCCCCAGCATTTT
.,.,TRBV6-6,TRBJ1-3,CASSGGGHYSGNTIYF,TGTGCCAGCTCGGGGGGGGGACATTACTCTGGAAACACCATATATTTT
TRBD1,.,TRBV9,TRBJ2-7,CASSVGTGPSYEQYF,TGTGCCAGCAGCGTAGGGACAGGGCCATCCTACGAGCAGTACTTC
.,.,TRBV28,TRBJ1-6,CASSLIQGSFNSPLHF,TGTGCCAGCAGTCTGATTCAGGGGTCCTTTAATTCACCCCTCCACTTT
.,.,TRBV9,TRBJ2-7,CASGPSHMPAEQYF,TGTGCCAGCGGCCCTTCTCACATGCCAGCCGAGCAGTACTTC
TRBD1,.,TRBV29-1,TRBJ1-5,CSASGTGGQPQHF,TGCAGCGCCTCCGGGACAGGGGGCCAGCCCCAGCATTTT
.,.,TRBV10-2,TRBJ2-1,CASGGYSYNEQFF,TGCGCCAGCGGGGGTTACTCCTACAATGAGCAGTTCTTC